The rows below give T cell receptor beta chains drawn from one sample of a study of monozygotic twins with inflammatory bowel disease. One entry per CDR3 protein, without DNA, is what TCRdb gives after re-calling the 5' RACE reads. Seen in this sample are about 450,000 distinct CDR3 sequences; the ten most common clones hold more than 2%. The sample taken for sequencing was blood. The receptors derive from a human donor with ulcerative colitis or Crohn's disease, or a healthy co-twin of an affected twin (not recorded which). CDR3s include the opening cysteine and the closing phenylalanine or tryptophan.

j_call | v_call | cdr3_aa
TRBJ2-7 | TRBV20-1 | CSARGGLDLYEQYF
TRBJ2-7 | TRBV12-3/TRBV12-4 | CASSSGGRLNEQYF
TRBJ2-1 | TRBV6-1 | CASSRHTPSSYNEQFF
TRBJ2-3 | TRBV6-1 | CASAALSGGKGTDTQYF
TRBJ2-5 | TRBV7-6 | CASSPRTPTGKETQYF
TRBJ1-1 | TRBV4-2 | CASSIFETGNTEAFF
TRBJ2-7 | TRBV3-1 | CASSQKEEQYF
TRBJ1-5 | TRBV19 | CASHDRGNQPQHF
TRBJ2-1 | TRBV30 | CAWKEGGLLSGEQFF
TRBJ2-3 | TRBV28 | CASRGQGTTSTDTQYF
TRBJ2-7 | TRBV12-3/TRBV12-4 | CASTLVGNEQYF
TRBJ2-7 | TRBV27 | CASSLEGVQDEQYF
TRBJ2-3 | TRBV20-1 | CSARVPGGGSTDTQYF
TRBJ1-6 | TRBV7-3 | CASSPSLDSPLHF
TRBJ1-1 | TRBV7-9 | CASSLTGLDTEAFF
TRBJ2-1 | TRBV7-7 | CASTGTFNEQFF
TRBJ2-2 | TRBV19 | CASKVAGDTGELFF